The clone carrying this T cell receptor (beta chain) appeared many times. The antigen is undetermined. These data originate in a study of type 1 regulatory T cells. Overall study context: This in vitro CD4 product, T-allo10, is enriched for Tr1 cells and alloantigen-specific.

TCRdb re-called the reads through MiXCR, storing one row per CDR3 protein. Among about 71,000 distinct CDR3 sequences listed, less than 25% were seen once. With 2 bases removed from V and 1 base from J, the gap between germline ends came to 13 bases. Germline CDR1 and CDR2: SGHRS and YFSETQ. The CDR3 contains 15 residues. Study results and caveats: Compared with non-Tr1 cells, Tr1 cells showed a narrower TCR repertoire.

Sequencing was done on a sample of cultured type 1 regulatory T (Tr1) cells, either the whole culture or a sorted fraction (not recorded which). The chain links TRBV5-1 to TRBJ2-7; weak D call: TRBD1 (5 bases). The sequence came from a human donor in good health. The CDR3: CASSLNAGPSYEQYF. DNA of the CDR3: TGCGCCAGCAGCTTAAATGCAGGGCCTTCCTACGAGCAGTACTTC.